This T cell receptor (beta chain) stems from a study of beta chain features in type 1 diabetes. Study-wide context: Age, gender and cell yields were similar between patients and healthy donors. Study-level results: With patients and controls alike, PCR might favor shorter templates to an equal degree.

Investigators reverse transcribed all isolated RNA, so they sequenced expressed TCRB transcripts. The data were produced by immunoSEQ multiplex PCR, yet TCRdb's version contains in-frame clones alone and is incomplete. The table shows about 150,000 clones, with just over 9% occurring only once. There are 15 residues in the CDR3. J lost 5 bases, V lost 8 bases, and 8 bases had no gene match. Germline assignment: CDR1 MDHEN and CDR2 SYDVKM. In all sorted populations, purity surpassed 98%. A few counts support this clone. No antigen is known for it. The chain joins TRBV28 to TRBJ1-5; 11 bases line up with TRBD1. This TCR was sampled from a man aged 18 to 29 in good health. Sequences were obtained from central memory CD4+ T cells from blood. The CDR3 spells CASSLGGQGDQPQHF. CDR3 coding DNA: TGTGCCAGCTCTCTAGGGGGACAGGGGGATCAGCCCCAGCATTTT. Combining the CDR3 with reference TRBV28 and TRBJ1-5 gives the whole variable domain DVKVTQSSRYLVKRTGEKVFLECVQDMDHENMFWYRQDPGLGLRLIYFSYDVKMKEKGDIPEGYSVSREKKERFSLILESASTNQTSMYLCASSLGGQGDQPQHFGDGTRLSIL.